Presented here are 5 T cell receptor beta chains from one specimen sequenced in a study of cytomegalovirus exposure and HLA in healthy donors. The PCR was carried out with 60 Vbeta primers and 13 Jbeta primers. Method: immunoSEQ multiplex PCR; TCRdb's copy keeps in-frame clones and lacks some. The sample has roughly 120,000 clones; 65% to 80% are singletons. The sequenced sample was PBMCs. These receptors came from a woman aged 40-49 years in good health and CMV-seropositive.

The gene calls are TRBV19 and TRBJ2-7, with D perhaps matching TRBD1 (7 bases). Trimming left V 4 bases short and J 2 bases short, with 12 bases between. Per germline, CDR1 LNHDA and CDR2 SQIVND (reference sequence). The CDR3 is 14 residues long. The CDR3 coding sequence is TGTGCCAGTAGTACAGGGGGGAAGACCTACGAGCAGTACTTC. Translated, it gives CASSTGGKTYEQYF.

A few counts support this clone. CDR3 DNA sequence: TGCGCCAGCAGCTCCCCGAGGGTAATGGGGGACTCTCTCACAGATACGCAGTATTTT. Translation gives CASSSPRVMGDSLTDTQYF. The chain uses TRBV5-1 and TRBJ2-3; tentative D call: TRBD2 (6 bases). The CDR3 runs 19 residues. The V gene lost 3 bases and the J gene lost 2 bases, with 25 bases spanning the gap. CDR1 and CDR2 (germline): SGHRS, YFSETQ. The whole variable domain, remainder taken from reference TRBV5-1 and TRBJ2-3, is KAGVTQTPRYLIKTRGQQVTLSCSPISGHRSVSWYQQTPGQGLQFLFEYFSETQRNKGNFPGRFSGRQFSNSRSEMNVSTLELGDSALYLCASSSPRVMGDSLTDTQYFGPGTRLTVL.

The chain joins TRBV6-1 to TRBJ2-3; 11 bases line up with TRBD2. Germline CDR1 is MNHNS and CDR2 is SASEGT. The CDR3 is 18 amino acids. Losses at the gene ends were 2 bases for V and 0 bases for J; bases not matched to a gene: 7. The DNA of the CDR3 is TGTGCCAGCAGTGAACGAAGTACTAGCGGGGGTAGCACAGATACGCAGTATTTT. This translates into CASSERSTSGGSTDTQYF.

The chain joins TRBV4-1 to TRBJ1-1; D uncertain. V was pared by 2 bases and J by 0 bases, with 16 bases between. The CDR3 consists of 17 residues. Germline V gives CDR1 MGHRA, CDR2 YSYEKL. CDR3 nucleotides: TGCGCCAGCAGCCAACCCGGCAGGCGAGCCCTGAACACTGAAGCTTTCTTT. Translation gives CASSQPGRRALNTEAFF.

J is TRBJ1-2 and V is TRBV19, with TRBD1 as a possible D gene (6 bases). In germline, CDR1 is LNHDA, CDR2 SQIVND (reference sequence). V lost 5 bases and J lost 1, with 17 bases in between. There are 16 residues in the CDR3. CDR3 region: CASSPWDGTYNYGYTF. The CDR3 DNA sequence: TGTGCCAGTAGTCCTTGGGACGGGACATATAACTATGGCTACACCTTC.